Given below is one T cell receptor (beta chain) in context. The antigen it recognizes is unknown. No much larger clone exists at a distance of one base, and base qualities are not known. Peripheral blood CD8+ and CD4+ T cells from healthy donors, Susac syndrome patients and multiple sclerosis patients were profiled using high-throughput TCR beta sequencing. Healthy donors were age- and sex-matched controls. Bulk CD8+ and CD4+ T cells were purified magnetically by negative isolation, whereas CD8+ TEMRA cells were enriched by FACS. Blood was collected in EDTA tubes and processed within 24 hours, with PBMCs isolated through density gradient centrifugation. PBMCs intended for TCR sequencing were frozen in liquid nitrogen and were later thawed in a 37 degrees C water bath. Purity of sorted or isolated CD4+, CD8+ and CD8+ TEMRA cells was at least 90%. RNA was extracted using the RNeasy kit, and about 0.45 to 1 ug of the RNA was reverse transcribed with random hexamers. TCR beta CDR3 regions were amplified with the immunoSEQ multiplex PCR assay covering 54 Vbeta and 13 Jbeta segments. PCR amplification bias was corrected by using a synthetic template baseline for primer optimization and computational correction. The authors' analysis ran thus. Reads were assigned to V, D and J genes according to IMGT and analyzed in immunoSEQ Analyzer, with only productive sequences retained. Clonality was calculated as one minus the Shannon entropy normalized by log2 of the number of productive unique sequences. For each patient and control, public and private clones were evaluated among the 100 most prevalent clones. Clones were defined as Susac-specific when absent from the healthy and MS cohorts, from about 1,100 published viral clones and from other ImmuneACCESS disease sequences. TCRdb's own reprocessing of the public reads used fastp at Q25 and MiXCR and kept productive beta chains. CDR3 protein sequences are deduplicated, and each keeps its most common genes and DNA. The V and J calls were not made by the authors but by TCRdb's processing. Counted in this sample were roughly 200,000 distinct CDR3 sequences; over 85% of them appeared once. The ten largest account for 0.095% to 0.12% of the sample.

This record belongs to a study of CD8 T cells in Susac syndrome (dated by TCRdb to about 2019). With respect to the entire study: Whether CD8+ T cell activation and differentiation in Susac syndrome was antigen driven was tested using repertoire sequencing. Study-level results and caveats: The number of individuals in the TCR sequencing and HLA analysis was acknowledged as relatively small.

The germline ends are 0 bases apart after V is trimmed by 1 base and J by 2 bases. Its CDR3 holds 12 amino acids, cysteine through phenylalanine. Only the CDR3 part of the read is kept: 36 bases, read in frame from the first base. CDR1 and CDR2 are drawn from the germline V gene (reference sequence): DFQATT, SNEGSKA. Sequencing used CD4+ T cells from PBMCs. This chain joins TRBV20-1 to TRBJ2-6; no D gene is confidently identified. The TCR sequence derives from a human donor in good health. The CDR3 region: CSARAGANVLTF. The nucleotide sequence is TGCAGTGCTAGAGCTGGGGCCAACGTCCTGACTTTC.